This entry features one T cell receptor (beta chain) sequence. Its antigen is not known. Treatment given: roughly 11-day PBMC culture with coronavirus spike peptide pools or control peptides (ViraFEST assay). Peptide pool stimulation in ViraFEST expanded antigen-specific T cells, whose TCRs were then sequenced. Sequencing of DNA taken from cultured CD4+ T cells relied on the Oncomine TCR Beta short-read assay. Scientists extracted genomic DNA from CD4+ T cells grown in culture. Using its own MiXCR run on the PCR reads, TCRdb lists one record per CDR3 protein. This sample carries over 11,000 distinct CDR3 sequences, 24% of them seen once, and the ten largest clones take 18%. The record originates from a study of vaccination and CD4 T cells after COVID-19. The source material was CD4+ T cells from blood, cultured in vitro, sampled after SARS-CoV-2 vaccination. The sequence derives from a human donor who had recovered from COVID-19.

CDR3 DNA: TGTGCCAGCAGTTACGGTTCTACCCCGTACAATGAGCAGTTCTTC. Residues: CASSYGSTPYNEQFF. The chain uses TRBV6-5 and TRBJ2-1; D is unclear. The germline gives CDR1 MNHEY, CDR2 SVGAGI. Deletions cut 2 bases from V and 4 bases from J, with 12 bases between. The CDR3 is 15 residues long.